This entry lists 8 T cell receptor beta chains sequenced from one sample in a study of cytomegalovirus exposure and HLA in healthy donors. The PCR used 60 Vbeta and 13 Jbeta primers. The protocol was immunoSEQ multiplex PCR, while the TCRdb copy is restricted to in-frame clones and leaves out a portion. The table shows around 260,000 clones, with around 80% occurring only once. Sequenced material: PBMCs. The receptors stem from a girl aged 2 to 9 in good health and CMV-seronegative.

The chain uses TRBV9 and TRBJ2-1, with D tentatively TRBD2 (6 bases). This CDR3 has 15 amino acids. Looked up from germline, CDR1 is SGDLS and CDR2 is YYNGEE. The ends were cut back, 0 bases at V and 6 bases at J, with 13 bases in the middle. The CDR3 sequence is CASSVAEGRGNEQFF. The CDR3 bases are TGTGCCAGCAGCGTAGCTGAGGGGCGGGGCAATGAGCAGTTCTTC.

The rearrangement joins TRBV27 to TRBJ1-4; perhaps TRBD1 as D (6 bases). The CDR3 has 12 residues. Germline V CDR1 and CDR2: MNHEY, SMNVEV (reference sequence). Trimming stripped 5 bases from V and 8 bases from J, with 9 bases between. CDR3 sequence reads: CASSQRGEKLFF. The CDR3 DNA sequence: TGTGCCAGCAGTCAGAGGGGGGAAAAACTGTTTTTT.

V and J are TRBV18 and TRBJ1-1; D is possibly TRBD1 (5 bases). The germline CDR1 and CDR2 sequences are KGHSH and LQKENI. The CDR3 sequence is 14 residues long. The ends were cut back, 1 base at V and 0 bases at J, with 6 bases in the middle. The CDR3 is CASSPQDMNTEAFF. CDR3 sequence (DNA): TGTGCCAGCTCACCACAGGACATGAACACTGAAGCTTTCTTT.

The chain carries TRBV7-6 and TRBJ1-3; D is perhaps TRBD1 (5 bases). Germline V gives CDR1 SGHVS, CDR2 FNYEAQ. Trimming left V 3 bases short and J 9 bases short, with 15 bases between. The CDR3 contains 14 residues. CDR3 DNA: TGTGCCAGCAGCTTTAGCGACCGGGGGGGCACCATATATTTT. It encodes CASSFSDRGGTIYF.

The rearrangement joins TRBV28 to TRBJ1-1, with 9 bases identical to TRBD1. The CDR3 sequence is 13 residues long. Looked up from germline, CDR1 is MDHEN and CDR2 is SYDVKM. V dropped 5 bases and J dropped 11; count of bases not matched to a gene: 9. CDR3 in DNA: TGTGCCAGCAGTGGCCCGGGACAGGGTTCGGCTTTCTTT. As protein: CASSGPGQGSAFF.

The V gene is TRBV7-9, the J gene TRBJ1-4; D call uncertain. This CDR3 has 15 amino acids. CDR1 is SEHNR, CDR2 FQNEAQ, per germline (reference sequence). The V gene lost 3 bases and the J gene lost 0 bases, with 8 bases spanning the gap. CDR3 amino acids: CASSFLRATNEKLFF. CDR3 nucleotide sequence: TGTGCCAGCAGCTTTCTTCGCGCAACTAATGAAAAACTGTTTTTT.

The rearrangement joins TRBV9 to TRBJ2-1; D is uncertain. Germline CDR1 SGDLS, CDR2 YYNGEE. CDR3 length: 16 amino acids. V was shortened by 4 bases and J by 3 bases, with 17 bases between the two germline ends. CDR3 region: CASSPWLGEIYNEQFF. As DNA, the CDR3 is TGTGCCAGCAGCCCTTGGCTAGGCGAGATCTACAATGAGCAGTTCTTC.

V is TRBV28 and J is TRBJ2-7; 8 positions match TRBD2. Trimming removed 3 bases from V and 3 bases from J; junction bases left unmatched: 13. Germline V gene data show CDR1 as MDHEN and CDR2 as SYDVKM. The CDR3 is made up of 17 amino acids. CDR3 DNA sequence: TGTGCCAGCAGTTTTATTAGCGGGATGCAAAAGGACTACGAGCAGTACTTC. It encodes CASSFISGMQKDYEQYF.